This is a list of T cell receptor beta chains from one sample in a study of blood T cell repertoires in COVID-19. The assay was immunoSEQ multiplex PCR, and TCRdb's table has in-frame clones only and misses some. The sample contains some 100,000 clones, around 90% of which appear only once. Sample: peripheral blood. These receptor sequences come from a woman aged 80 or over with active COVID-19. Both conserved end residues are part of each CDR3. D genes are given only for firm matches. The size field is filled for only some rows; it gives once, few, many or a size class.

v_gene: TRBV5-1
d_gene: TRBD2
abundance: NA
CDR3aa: CASSRLAGVEQYF

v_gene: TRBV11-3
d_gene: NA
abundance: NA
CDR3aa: CASFPKQGWCSNQPQHF

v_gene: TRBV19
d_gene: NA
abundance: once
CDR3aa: CASSIDWQGETQYF

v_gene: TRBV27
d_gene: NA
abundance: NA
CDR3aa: CASSSGPVRGGELFF

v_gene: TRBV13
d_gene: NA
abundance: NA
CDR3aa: CASSLDPSDYNEQFF

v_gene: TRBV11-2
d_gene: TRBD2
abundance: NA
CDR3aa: CASSYTIAGGVNEQFF

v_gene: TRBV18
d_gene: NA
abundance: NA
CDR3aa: CASSPKGGTDTQYF

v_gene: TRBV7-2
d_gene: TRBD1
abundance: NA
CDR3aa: CASSTGTGSGIQYF

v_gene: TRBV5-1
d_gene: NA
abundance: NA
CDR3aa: CASSLEGVDGYTF

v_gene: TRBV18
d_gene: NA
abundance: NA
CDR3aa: CASSPTGTKETQYF

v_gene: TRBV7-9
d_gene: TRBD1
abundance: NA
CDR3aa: CASSLSGGTTSGANVLTF

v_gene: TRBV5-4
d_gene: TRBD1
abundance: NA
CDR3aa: CASSSRQGPYNEQFF

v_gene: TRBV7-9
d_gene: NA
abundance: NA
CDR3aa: CASSFGGSTDTQYF

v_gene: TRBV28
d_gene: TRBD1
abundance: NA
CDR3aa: CASSSTPLTGGIGNTIYF

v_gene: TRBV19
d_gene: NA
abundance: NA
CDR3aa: CASSINDEQFF

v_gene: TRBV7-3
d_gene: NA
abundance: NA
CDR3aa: CASSSIGETQYF

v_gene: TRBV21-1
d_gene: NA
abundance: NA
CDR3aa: CASSKESRTGHRLFYNEQFF

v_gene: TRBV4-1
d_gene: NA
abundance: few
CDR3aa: CASSQEPGLATDTQYF

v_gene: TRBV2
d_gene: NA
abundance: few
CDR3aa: CASSRDYNQPQHF

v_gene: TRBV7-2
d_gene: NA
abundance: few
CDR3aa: CASSLAGQSNQPQHF

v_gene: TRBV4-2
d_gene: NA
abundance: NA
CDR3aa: CASSPQTSGNEQFF

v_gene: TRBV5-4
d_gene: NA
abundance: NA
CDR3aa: CASSLASGAYNEQFF

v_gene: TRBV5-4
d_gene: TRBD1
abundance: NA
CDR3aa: CASSLDRGPYNEQFF

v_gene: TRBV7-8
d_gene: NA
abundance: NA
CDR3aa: CASSPAGMGLEQYF

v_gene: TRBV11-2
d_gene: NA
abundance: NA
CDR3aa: CASSRRTLGDTQYF

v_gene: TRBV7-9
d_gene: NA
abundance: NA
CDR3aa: CASSTTGGEETQYF

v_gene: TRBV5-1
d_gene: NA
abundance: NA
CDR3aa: CASSFAREENEQFF

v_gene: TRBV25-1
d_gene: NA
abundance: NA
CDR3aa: CASSQQGTNQPQHF

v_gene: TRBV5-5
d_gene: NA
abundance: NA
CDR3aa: CASSFGVGQGTFVNQPQHF

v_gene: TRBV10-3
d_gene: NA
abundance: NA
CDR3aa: CAIRAGSETQYF

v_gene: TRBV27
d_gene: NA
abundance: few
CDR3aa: CASSLVRGPGELFF

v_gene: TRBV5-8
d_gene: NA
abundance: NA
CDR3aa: CASRVYGSDTQYF

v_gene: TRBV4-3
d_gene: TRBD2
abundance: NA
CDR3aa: CASSQDRAGGPDTQYF

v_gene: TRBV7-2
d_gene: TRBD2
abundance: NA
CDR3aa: CASSSRLAAQPTDTQYF

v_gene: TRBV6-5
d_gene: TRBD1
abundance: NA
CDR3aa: CASSYSNGQGSFF

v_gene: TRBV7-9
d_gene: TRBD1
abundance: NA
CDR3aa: CASSQDRALNEKLFF